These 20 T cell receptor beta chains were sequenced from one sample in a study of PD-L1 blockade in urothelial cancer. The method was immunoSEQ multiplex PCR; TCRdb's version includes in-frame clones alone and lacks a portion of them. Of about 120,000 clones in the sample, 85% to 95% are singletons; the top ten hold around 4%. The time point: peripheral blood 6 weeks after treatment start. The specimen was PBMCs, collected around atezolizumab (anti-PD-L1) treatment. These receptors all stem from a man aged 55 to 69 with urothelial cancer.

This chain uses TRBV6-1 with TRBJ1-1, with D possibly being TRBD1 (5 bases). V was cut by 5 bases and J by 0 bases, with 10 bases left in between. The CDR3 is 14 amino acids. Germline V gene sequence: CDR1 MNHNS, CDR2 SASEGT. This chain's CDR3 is CASSLQGLNTEAFF. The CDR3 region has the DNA TGTGCCAGCAGTCTGCAGGGCCTGAACACTGAAGCTTTCTTT.

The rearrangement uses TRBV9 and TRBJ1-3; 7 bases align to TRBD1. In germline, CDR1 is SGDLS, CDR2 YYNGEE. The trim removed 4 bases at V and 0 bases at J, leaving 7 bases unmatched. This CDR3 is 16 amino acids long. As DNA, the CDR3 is TGTGCCAGCAGCCCTCAGGGGGATTTCTCTGGAAACACCATATATTTT. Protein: CASSPQGDFSGNTIYF.

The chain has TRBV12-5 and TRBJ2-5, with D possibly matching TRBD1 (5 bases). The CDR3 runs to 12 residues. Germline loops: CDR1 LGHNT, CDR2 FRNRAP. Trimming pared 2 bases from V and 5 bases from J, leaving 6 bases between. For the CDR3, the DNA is TGTGCTAGTGGTTTGCCAGGGGAGACCCAGTACTTC. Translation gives CASGLPGETQYF.

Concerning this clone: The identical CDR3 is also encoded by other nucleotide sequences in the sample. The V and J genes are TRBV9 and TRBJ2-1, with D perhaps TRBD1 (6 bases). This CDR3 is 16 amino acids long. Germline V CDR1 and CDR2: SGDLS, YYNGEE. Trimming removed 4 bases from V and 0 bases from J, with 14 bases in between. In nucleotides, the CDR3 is TGTGCCAGCAGCCTAGGCCAGGACAGCTCCTACAATGAGCAGTTCTTC. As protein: CASSLGQDSSYNEQFF. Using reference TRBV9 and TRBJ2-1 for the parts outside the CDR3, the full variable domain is DSGVTQTPKHLITATGQRVTLRCSPRSGDLSVYWYQQSLDQGLQFLIQYYNGEERAKGNILERFSAQQFPDLHSELNLSSLELGDSALYFCASSLGQDSSYNEQFFGPGTRLTVL.

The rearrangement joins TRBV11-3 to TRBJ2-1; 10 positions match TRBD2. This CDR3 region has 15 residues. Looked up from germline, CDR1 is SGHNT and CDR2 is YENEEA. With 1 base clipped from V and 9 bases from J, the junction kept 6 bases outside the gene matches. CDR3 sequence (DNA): TGTGCCAGCAGCTTAGCGGCTAGCGGGAGTGTTGAGCAGTTCTTC. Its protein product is CASSLAASGSVEQFF. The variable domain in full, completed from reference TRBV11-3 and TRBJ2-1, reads EAGVVQSPRYKIIEKKQPVAFWCNPISGHNTLYWYLQNLGQGPELLIRYENEEAVDDSQLPKDRFSAERLKGVDSTLKIQPAELGDSAVYLCASSLAASGSVEQFFGPGTRLTVL.

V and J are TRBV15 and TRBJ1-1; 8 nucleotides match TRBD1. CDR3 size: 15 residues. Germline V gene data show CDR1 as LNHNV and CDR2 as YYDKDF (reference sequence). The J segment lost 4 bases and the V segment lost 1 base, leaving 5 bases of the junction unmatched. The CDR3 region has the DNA TGTGCCACCAGCAGAGGAATAACAGGGGGCACTGAAGCTTTCTTT. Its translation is CATSRGITGGTEAFF.

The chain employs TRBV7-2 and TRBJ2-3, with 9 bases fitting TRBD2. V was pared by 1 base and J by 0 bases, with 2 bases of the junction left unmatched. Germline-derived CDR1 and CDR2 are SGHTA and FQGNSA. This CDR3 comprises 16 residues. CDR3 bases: TGTGCCAGCAGCTTAGTCGCGGGGGGGAGCACAGATACGCAGTATTTT. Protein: CASSLVAGGSTDTQYF. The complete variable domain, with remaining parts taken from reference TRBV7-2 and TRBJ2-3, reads GAGVSQSPSNKVTEKGKDVELRCDPISGHTALYWYRQSLGQGLEFLIYFQGNSAPDKSGLPSDRFSAERTGGSVSTLTIQRTQQEDSAVYLCASSLVAGGSTDTQYFGPGTRLTVL.

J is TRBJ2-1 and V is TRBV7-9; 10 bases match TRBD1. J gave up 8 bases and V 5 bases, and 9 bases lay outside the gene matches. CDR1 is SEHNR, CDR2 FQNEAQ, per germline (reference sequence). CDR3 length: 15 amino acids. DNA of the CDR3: TGTGCCAGCAGCCCTGGAACTGACAGGGGGCATGAGCAGTTCTTC. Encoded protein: CASSPGTDRGHEQFF.

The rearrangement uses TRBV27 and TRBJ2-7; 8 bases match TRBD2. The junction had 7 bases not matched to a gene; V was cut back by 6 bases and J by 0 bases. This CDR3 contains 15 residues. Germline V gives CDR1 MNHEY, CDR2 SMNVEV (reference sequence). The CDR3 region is CASSLAGLSSYEQYF. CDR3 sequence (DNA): TGTGCCAGCAGCCTAGCGGGCCTGAGCTCCTACGAGCAGTACTTC.

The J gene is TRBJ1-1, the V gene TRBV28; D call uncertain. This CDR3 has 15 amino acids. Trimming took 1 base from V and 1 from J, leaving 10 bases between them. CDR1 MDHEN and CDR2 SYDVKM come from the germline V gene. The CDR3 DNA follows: TGTGCCAGCAGTTTATCTGGCCAGGCGAACACTGAAGCTTTCTTT. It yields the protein CASSLSGQANTEAFF.

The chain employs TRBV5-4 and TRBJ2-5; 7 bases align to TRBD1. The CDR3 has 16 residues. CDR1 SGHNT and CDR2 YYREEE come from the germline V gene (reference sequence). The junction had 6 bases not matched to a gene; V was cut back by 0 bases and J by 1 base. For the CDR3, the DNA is TGTGCCAGCAGCTTGGATACAGGGGCCGTCCAAGAGACCCAGTACTTC. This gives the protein CASSLDTGAVQETQYF.

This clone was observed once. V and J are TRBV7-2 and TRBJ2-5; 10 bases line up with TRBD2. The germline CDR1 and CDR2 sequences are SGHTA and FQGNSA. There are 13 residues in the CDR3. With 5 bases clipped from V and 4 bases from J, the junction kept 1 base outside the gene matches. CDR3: CASSPSGGETQYF. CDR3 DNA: TGTGCCAGCAGCCCTAGCGGGGGAGAGACCCAGTACTTC.

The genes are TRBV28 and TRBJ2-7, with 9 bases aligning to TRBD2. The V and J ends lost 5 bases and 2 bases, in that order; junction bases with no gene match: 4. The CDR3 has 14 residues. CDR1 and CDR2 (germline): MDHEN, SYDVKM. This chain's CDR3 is CASSVSGRTYEQYF. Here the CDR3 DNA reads TGTGCCAGCAGTGTTAGCGGGAGAACCTACGAGCAGTACTTC.

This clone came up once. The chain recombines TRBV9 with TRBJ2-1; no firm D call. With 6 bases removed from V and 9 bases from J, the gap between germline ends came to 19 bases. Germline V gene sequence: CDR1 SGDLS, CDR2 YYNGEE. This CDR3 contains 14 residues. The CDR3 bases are TGTGCCAGCAACGAAGAAACACTATCCGGTGAGCAGTTCTTC. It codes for CASNEETLSGEQFF.

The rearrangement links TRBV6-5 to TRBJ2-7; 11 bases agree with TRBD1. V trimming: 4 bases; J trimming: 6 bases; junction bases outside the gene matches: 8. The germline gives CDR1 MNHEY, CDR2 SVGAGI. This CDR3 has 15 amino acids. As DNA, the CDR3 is TGTGCCAGCAGTTCTGGATGGGACAGGGGGACCGAGCAGTACTTC. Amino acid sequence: CASSSGWDRGTEQYF.

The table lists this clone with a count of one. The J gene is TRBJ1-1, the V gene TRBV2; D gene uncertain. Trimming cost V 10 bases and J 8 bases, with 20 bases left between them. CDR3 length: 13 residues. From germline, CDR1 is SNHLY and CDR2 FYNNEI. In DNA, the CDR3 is TGTGCCACGCTCGTTGGGTTAGGCGGGGAAGCTTTCTTT. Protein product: CATLVGLGGEAFF.

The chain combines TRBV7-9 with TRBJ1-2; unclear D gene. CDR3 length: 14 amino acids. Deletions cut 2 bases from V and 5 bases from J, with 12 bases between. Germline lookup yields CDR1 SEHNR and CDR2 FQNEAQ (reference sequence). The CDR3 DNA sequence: TGTGCCAGCAGCTTACGGGAAACCACTTATGGCTACACCTTC. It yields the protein CASSLRETTYGYTF.

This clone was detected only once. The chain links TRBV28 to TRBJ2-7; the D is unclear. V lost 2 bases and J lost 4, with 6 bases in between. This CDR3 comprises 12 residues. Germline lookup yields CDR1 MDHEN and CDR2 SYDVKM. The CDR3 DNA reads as TGTGCCAGCAGTTTACCCCAATACGAGCAGTACTTC. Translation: CASSLPQYEQYF.

The CDR3 sequence is CAWNPGGFAEAFF. The CDR3 DNA follows: TGTGCCTGGAATCCGGGTGGGTTCGCTGAAGCTTTCTTT. The chain joins TRBV30 to TRBJ1-1; no definite D call. The CDR3 extends over 13 amino acids. V dropped 4 bases and J dropped 6 bases, with 15 bases sitting between them. Germline loops: CDR1 GTSNPN, CDR2 SVGIG (reference sequence). Full variable domain (remainder filled in from reference TRBV30 and TRBJ1-1): SQTIHQWPATLVQPVGSPLSLECTVEGTSNPNLYWYRQAAGRGLQLLFYSVGIGQISSEVPQNLSASRPQDRQFILSSKKLLLSDSGFYLCAWNPGGFAEAFFGQGTRLTVV.

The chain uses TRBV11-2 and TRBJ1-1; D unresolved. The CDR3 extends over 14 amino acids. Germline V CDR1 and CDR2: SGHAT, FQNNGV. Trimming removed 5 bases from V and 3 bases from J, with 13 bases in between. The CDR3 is CASSPVGVYTEAFF. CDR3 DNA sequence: TGTGCCAGCAGCCCGGTCGGGGTCTACACTGAAGCTTTCTTT. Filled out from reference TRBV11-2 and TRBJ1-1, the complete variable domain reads EAGVAQSPRYKIIEKRQSVAFWCNPISGHATLYWYQQILGQGPKLLIQFQNNGVVDDSQLPKDRFSAERLKGVDSTLKIQPAKLEDSAVYLCASSPVGVYTEAFFGQGTRLTVV.